These 28 T cell receptor beta chains came from one sample sequenced in a study of blood T cell repertoires in COVID-19. The method was immunoSEQ multiplex PCR; TCRdb's version includes in-frame clones alone and lacks a portion of them. The sample lists approximately 220,000 clones, 80% to 90% seen once, with 2.2% in the top ten. Material: peripheral blood. Receptors were obtained from a woman between 45 and 65 years old with acute or convalescent COVID-19.

CDR3 sequence (DNA): TGTGCCAGTTCGGTTGGAAACATTCAGTACTTC. Translation: CASSVGNIQYF. The V call is TRBV12-3 or TRBV12-4, the J call TRBJ2-4; D remains unclear. The V and J ends lost 9 bases and 6 bases respectively, with 9 bases between them. There are 11 residues in the CDR3.

The chain uses TRBV29-1 and TRBJ1-1, with a possible D match to TRBD1 (5 bases). The ends were cut back, 2 bases at V and 4 bases at J, with 14 bases in the middle. The CDR3 consists of 14 residues. The germline CDR1 and CDR2 sequences are SQVTM and ANQGSEA. DNA for the CDR3: TGCAGCGTTGAAAGTTGGGGCTCGACCACTGAAGCTTTCTTT. This translates into CSVESWGSTTEAFF.

V usage is TRBV10-3 and J usage is TRBJ2-2; 13 bases align to TRBD2. Looked up from germline, CDR1 is ENHRY and CDR2 is SYGVKD. The junction had 9 bases not matched to a gene; V was cut back by 3 bases and J by 5 bases. CDR3 length: 18 residues. Here the CDR3 DNA reads TGTGCCATCAGTGAATGGACTAGCGGGAGTAGGAGGACCGGGGAGCTGTTTTTT. This codes for CAISEWTSGSRRTGELFF.

This rearrangement joins TRBV6-5 to TRBJ2-7, with 10 bases matching TRBD1. The CDR3 loop spans 14 amino acids. Looked up from germline, CDR1 is MNHEY and CDR2 is SVGAGI. V shed 6 bases, J shed 2 bases, and the junction held 4 bases outside the gene matches. CDR3 amino acids: CASRRDRGTYEQYF. The CDR3 DNA sequence: TGTGCCAGCAGAAGGGACAGGGGAACCTACGAGCAGTACTTC.

The chain uses TRBV5-8 and TRBJ1-5; TRBD1 matches at 8 bases. The CDR3 covers 14 residues. The germline CDR1 and CDR2 sequences are SGHTS and YDEGEE. Losses at the gene ends were 4 bases for V and 4 bases for J; bases not matched to a gene: 4. The CDR3 DNA sequence: TGTGCCAGCAGCCAGAGGACAGGGAATCAGCCCCAGCATTTT. It codes for CASSQRTGNQPQHF.

V and J are TRBV7-9 and TRBJ2-5; 8 positions match TRBD2. This CDR3 is 18 amino acids long. Germline CDR1 reads SEHNR; CDR2 reads FQNEAQ (reference sequence). The J segment lost 0 bases and the V segment lost 5 bases, leaving 14 bases of the junction unmatched. CDR3 DNA: TGTGCCAGCAGCCCATTACCGCCACTAGCGGTGTACCAAGAGACCCAGTACTTC. This gives the protein CASSPLPPLAVYQETQYF.

The chain employs TRBV5-1 and TRBJ2-7; 7 bases line up with TRBD2. V gave up 0 bases and J gave up 7 bases; unmatched junction bases: 10. Germline-derived CDR1 and CDR2 are SGHRS and YFSETQ. The CDR3 contains 15 residues. This chain's CDR3 is CASSLGASGVSEQYF. The CDR3 nucleotides are TGCGCCAGCAGCTTGGGGGCTAGCGGTGTCTCTGAGCAGTACTTC.

CDR3 DNA sequence: TGTGCCACCAGTGATTCCGGGATAGCTGCCGGGGAGCTGTTTTTT. Its translation: CATSDSGIAAGELFF. The chain uses TRBV24-1 and TRBJ2-2; a weak D match, TRBD2 (5 bases). The germline gives CDR1 KGHDR, CDR2 SFDVKD. Deletions cut 2 bases from V and 6 bases from J, with 12 bases between. The CDR3 length is 15 residues.

The rearrangement links TRBV20-1 to TRBJ2-1, with 8 positions matching TRBD2. The CDR3 extends over 14 amino acids. V lost 3 bases and J lost 8; bases outside the gene matches: 9. The germline V gene has CDR1 DFQATT and CDR2 SNEGSKA (reference sequence). The CDR3 nucleotides read TGCAGTGCTAGTCAATCCGGACTAGCCGATGAGCAGTTCTTC. It yields the protein CSASQSGLADEQFF.

V gene TRBV3-1 (or the pseudogene TRBV3-2) combines with J gene TRBJ2-7, with D perhaps matching TRBD2 (6 bases). The V end was cut by 6 bases, the J end by 3 bases, with 12 bases between. The CDR3 loop spans 13 amino acids. Germline V gene lookup returns CDR1 LGHDT and CDR2 YNNKEL (reference sequence). Here the CDR3 reads CASSLSGVYEQYF. CDR3 nucleotides: TGTGCCAGCAGTTTGTCGGGGGTCTACGAGCAGTACTTC.

The rearrangement uses TRBV7-7 and TRBJ2-5; 12 bases map to TRBD2. CDR1 SSHAT and CDR2 FNYEAQ come from the germline V gene (reference sequence). V shed 5 bases and J 5 bases; nucleotides not matched to a gene: 9. This CDR3 has 16 residues. As DNA, the CDR3 is TGTGCCAGCAGCCGGGGGCTAGCGGGAGGGTTGGAGACCCAGTACTTC. Its protein product is CASSRGLAGGLETQYF.

This chain links TRBV24-1 with TRBJ2-7; no definite D call. In germline, CDR1 is KGHDR, CDR2 SFDVKD. CDR3 length: 11 amino acids. The germline V and J ends were trimmed by 5 bases and 6 bases, with 7 bases remaining between them. The CDR3 DNA sequence: TGTGCCACCAGTGTACTTCTCGAGCAGTACTTC. This codes for CATSVLLEQYF.

The V and J genes are TRBV18 and TRBJ2-7, with a possible D match to TRBD2 (5 bases). CDR3 length: 14 amino acids. The V and J ends lost 2 bases and 2 bases respectively, with 10 bases between them. Germline V gene data show CDR1 as KGHSH and CDR2 as LQKENI. This chain's CDR3 is CASSPSGLTYEQYF. In nucleotides, the CDR3 is TGTGCCAGCTCACCAAGTGGACTCACCTACGAGCAGTACTTC.

This chain connects TRBV28 to TRBJ2-5, with TRBD2 identical over 9 bases. The length of the CDR3 is 16 residues. Trimming at V came to 3 bases and at J to 5 bases, leaving 10 bases not matched to a gene. Germline CDR1 reads MDHEN; CDR2 reads SYDVKM. This CDR3 reads CASSLPTAGGRETQYF. The CDR3 DNA sequence: TGTGCCAGCAGTTTGCCAACAGCGGGAGGACGGGAGACCCAGTACTTC.

This chain connects TRBV29-1 to TRBJ2-3; 7 bases line up with TRBD1. The J segment lost 1 base and the V segment lost 7 bases, leaving 2 bases of the junction unmatched. Germline CDR1 is SQVTM and CDR2 is ANQGSEA. This CDR3 has 12 amino acids. The DNA of the CDR3 is TGCAGCGCAGGACAGGGCACAGATACGCAGTATTTT. It is translated as CSAGQGTDTQYF.

V is TRBV6-5 and J is TRBJ1-2; 7 bases agree with TRBD1. The CDR3 length is 15 residues. CDR1 is MNHEY, CDR2 SVGAGI, per germline. Trimming took 2 bases from V and 8 from J; bases not matched to a gene: 11. The CDR3 spells CASSYIGRGPVGYTF. The CDR3 nucleotides read TGTGCCAGCAGTTACATTGGAAGGGGGCCGGTAGGCTACACCTTC.

Comments on this clone: Other DNA sequences in the same sample also yield this CDR3. The chain links TRBV6-2 or TRBV6-3 to TRBJ2-2; D ambiguous. Trimming shortened V by 3 bases and J by 6 bases, and 8 bases separated the two germline ends. The CDR3 has 13 residues. Germline assignment: CDR1 MNHEY and CDR2 SVGEGT. In nucleotides, the CDR3 is TGTGCCAGCAGTTATTTAGGAGCCGGGGAGCTGTTTTTT. It translates to CASSYLGAGELFF.

This clone was seen once. The rearrangement uses TRBV7-3 and TRBJ2-3; the match to TRBD2 covers 10 bases. Germline CDR1 reads SGHTA; CDR2 reads FQGTGA. Losses at the gene ends were 5 bases for V and 5 bases for J; bases not matched to a gene: 4. This CDR3 has 14 amino acids. For the CDR3, the DNA is TGTGCCAGCAGCCCTGGACTAGCGGAAGATACGCAGTATTTT. It translates to CASSPGLAEDTQYF.

The rearrangement joins TRBV4-3 to TRBJ1-2, with 8 nucleotides matching TRBD1. The V segment lost 1 base and the J segment 7 bases; nucleotides outside the gene matches: 5. This CDR3 comprises 14 residues. Per germline, CDR1 LGHNA and CDR2 YSLEER. CDR3 DNA sequence: TGCGCCAGCAGCCAAGTTCAGGGGGCGGGTGGCTACACCTTC. It specifies CASSQVQGAGGYTF.

DNA for the CDR3: TGTGCCAGCAGTGACTTAGACGGGACTAGCGGGGGGACCATAGTAAGGGAGAATGAGCAGTTCTTC. Translated: CASSDLDGTSGGTIVRENEQFF. The genes are TRBV2 and TRBJ2-1; 15 bases map to TRBD2. The V and J ends lost 3 bases and 7 bases, in that order; junction bases with no gene match: 22. Germline values: CDR1 SNHLY, CDR2 FYNNEI. The length of the CDR3 is 22 residues.

V gene TRBV29-1 combines with J gene TRBJ2-7; tentative D call: TRBD1 (8 bases). Germline loops: CDR1 SQVTM, CDR2 ANQGSEA. V was trimmed by 6 bases and J by 3 bases, leaving 18 bases between them. This CDR3 is built from 14 residues. The CDR3 region is CSVLGGDRIYEQYF. In nucleotides, the CDR3 is TGCAGCGTCTTAGGGGGGGACAGGATCTACGAGCAGTACTTC.

V and J are TRBV2 and TRBJ2-1, with D possibly TRBD2 on 6 matching bases. Between the trimmed V and J ends, which lost 3 bases and 7 bases, there was a span of 22 bases. The germline CDR1 and CDR2 sequences are SNHLY and FYNNEI. The CDR3 loop spans 17 amino acids. The CDR3 loop is CASSENPWRAAGNEQFF. The CDR3 region has the DNA TGTGCCAGCAGTGAGAACCCTTGGCGGGCCGCGGGGAATGAGCAGTTCTTC.

The V and J genes are TRBV5-1 and TRBJ1-1, with unresolved D. V shed 0 bases and J shed 1 base, with 13 bases lying between them. This CDR3 contains 16 residues. CDR1 is SGHRS, CDR2 YFSETQ, per germline. In nucleotides, the CDR3 is TGCGCCAGCAGCTTGGTGGCGGGGAAGGGGAACACTGAAGCTTTCTTT. Translating gives CASSLVAGKGNTEAFF.

The rearrangement links TRBV3-1 (or the pseudogene TRBV3-2) to TRBJ2-3, with a weak D call TRBD1 (5 bases). V was pared by 7 bases and J by 0 bases, with 14 bases between. CDR3 length equals 15 residues. Looked up from germline, CDR1 is LGHDT and CDR2 is YNNKEL (reference sequence). The CDR3 here is CASTRGSRSTDTQYF. The CDR3 DNA follows: TGTGCCAGCACTAGGGGCTCCAGGAGCACAGATACGCAGTATTTT.

The chain links TRBV9 to TRBJ2-1; no clear D. The germline V gene has CDR1 SGDLS and CDR2 YYNGEE. The CDR3 totals 16 residues. Trimming removed 2 bases at V and 7 bases at J, with 19 bases between. This chain's CDR3 is CASSVLSRGHGNEQFF. The CDR3 DNA sequence: TGTGCCAGCAGCGTGTTGTCTAGAGGCCACGGGAATGAGCAGTTCTTC.

This rearrangement joins TRBV15 to TRBJ2-1; 11 bases map to TRBD2. Germline trimming cut 3 bases from V and 9 bases from J; bases unmatched to any gene: 7. The germline V gene encodes CDR1 LNHNV and CDR2 YYDKDF (reference sequence). The CDR3 has 15 residues. This CDR3 is CATSSVSGGASEQFF. The CDR3 region has the DNA TGTGCCACCAGCAGTGTTAGCGGGGGGGCCAGTGAGCAGTTCTTC.

The genes are TRBV9 and TRBJ2-5, with 12 bases fitting TRBD2. Germline loops: CDR1 SGDLS, CDR2 YYNGEE. V dropped 1 base and J dropped 1; count of bases not matched to a gene: 8. The CDR3 is 18 amino acids. CDR3 DNA sequence: TGTGCCAGCAGCGTACACGGACTAGCGGGATCCATCCAAGAGACCCAGTACTTC. Its protein is CASSVHGLAGSIQETQYF.

The chain is built from TRBV3-1 (or the pseudogene TRBV3-2) and TRBJ2-1; 11 bases are shared with TRBD1. Germline V gene sequence: CDR1 LGHDT, CDR2 YNNKEL (reference sequence). The CDR3 loop spans 15 amino acids. Unmatched junction bases numbered 3, after V lost 0 bases and J lost 8 bases. The CDR3 DNA sequence: TGTGCCAGCAGCCAAGATGGGACAGGGGGTCATGAGCAGTTCTTC. This sequence encodes CASSQDGTGGHEQFF.